Listed below are T cell receptor beta chains from one sample, sequenced in a study of T cells in Graves' hyperthyroidism and ophthalmopathy. TCRdb called the multiplex PCR reads again in MiXCR, with one record for every CDR3 protein. Of approximately 32,000 distinct CDR3 sequences listed, 49% were seen once; the top ten hold roughly 6.4%. The sample was blood. The receptors were gathered from a woman between 50 and 59 years old with Graves' hyperthyroidism that later progressed to Graves' ophthalmopathy. Both conserved end residues are part of each CDR3. The D gene is left open where the match is weak. Expanded clones get a size class; other rows say once, few or many, or leave the size out.

- | TRBJ2-5 | TRBV28 | - | 14 | TGTGCCAGCAGTTTCTTTTTGAGGGGAGAGACCCAGTACTTC | CASSFFLRGETQYF
TRBD1 | TRBJ1-1 | TRBV6-5 | many | 18 | TGTGCCAGCAGTTACTCGCCCACGGGACAGCTCCTGAACACTGAAGCTTTCTTT | CASSYSPTGQLLNTEAFF
TRBD1 | TRBJ1-5 | TRBV9 | - | 15 | TGTGCCAGCAGCGTAGATGGACAGGGATATCAGCCCCAGCATTTT | CASSVDGQGYQPQHF
- | TRBJ1-5 | TRBV20-1 | - | 16 | TGCAGTGCGACTACTAGCGGGACACATAGCAATCAGCCCCAGCATTTT | CSATTSGTHSNQPQHF
- | TRBJ2-3 | TRBV9 | many | 16 | TGTGCCAGCAGCGTAGACGGGGTTTTTCGCACAGATACGCAGTATTTT | CASSVDGVFRTDTQYF
- | TRBJ1-5 | TRBV19 | many | 13 | TGTGCCAGTAGTAAAGCGGGGTGGCAGCCCCAGCATTTT | CASSKAGWQPQHF
TRBD2 | TRBJ2-1 | TRBV20-1 | - | 15 | TGCAGTGCTAACCCTGCTAGCGGGCCACACAATGAGCAGTTCTTC | CSANPASGPHNEQFF
- | TRBJ2-7 | TRBV18 | - | 15 | TGTGCCAGCTCACCACCTAGGACATCCACCTACGAGCAGTACTTC | CASSPPRTSTYEQYF
- | TRBJ1-1 | TRBV20-1 | many | 13 | TGCAGTGCTACCCCGGACGGTAACACTGAAGCTTTCTTT | CSATPDGNTEAFF
- | TRBJ2-2 | TRBV20-1 | - | 14 | TGCAGTGCTAGAGTTGGGGTGAACACCGGGGAGCTGTCTTGG | CSARVGVNTGELSW
- | TRBJ1-5 | TRBV6-5 | many | 14 | TGTGCCAGCAGCAAGAACATGGGCAATCAGCCCCAGCATTTT | CASSKNMGNQPQHF
- | TRBJ1-6 | TRBV28 | once | 15 | TGTGCCAGCAGTTTCAGCGGGGGATATAATTCACCCCTCCACTTT | CASSFSGGYNSPLHF
- | TRBJ2-5 | TRBV3-1 | - | 11 | TGTGCCAGCAGCCGGGGGGAGACCCAGTACTTC | CASSRGETQYF
- | TRBJ2-1 | TRBV6-2/TRBV6-3 | - | 13 | TGTGCCAGTCAATCAGGGGCGAACAATGAGCAGTTCTTC | CASQSGANNEQFF
- | TRBJ2-7 | TRBV20-1 | - | 14 | TGCAGTGCTACACAGGGAGACAATGAGTCCGAGCAGTACTTC | CSATQGDNESEQYF
TRBD1 | TRBJ1-3 | TRBV9 | many | 17 | TGTGCCAGCAGCGTAGCTTCGGACAGGGCTTCTGGAAACACCATATATTTT | CASSVASDRASGNTIYF
TRBD2 | TRBJ2-5 | TRBV6-1 | many | 11 | TGTGCCAGCAGTGAAGGACTAGCGGAGTACTTC | CASSEGLAEYF
- | TRBJ2-7 | TRBV20-1 | - | 13 | TGCAGTGCTAGCCGGGACGACCCCTACGAGCAGTACTTC | CSASRDDPYEQYF
- | TRBJ2-3 | TRBV9 | - | 12 | TGTGCCAGGAGCGCATACACAGATACGAAGTATTTT | CARSAYTDTKYF
- | TRBJ1-5 | TRBV7-2 | - | 13 | TGTGCCAGCAGCTTAGAGGCGCGGCAGCCCCAGCATTTT | CASSLEARQPQHF
- | TRBJ1-1 | TRBV7-9 | many | 14 | TGTGCCAGCAAGATAGATGGAGGGAACACTGAAGCTTTCTTT | CASKIDGGNTEAFF
- | TRBJ1-4 | TRBV24-1 | - | 13 | TGTGCCAGATGCCGGGGGCAGGGTGAAAAACTGTTTTTT | CARCRGQGEKLFF
- | TRBJ2-4 | TRBV7-9 | many | 12 | TGTGCCAGCAGCCCTCAGGGAAACATTCAGTACTTC | CASSPQGNIQYF
- | TRBJ2-1 | TRBV20-1 | - | 13 | TGCAGTGCTAGGGGACCCGCGATCAATGAGCAGTTCTTC | CSARGPAINEQFF
- | TRBJ1-2 | TRBV20-1 | many | 14 | TGCAGTGCTAGTTTTGCTGCTGCTAACTATGGCTACACCTTC | CSASFAAANYGYTF
TRBD2 | TRBJ2-7 | TRBV20-1 | - | 14 | TGCAGTGCTGGAGGGAGCGGGATTGCAGGCGAGCAGTACTTC | CSAGGSGIAGEQYF
- | TRBJ2-2 | TRBV24-1 | medium-sized | 13 | TGTGCCACCACTACACAGGGAACCGGGGAGCTGTTTTTT | CATTTQGTGELFF
- | TRBJ1-1 | TRBV29-1 | medium-sized | 13 | TGCAGCGTTGAGTCGACAGCGTGGGCTGAAGCTTTCTTT | CSVESTAWAEAFF
- | TRBJ2-5 | TRBV6-1 | - | 15 | TGTGCCAGCAGTGAAACACACAATAGCAATCAGCCCCAGTACTTC | CASSETHNSNQPQYF
- | TRBJ2-7 | TRBV20-1 | - | 15 | TGCAGTGCCACAAGCGTGGACAGTATATCCTACGAGCAGTACTTC | CSATSVDSISYEQYF
- | TRBJ1-1 | TRBV20-1 | - | 12 | TGCAGTGCTAGAAGCGGGGTCACGGAAGCTTTCTTT | CSARSGVTEAFF
- | TRBJ1-2 | TRBV7-9 | - | 13 | TGTGCCAGCAGCCCAGACGCTGTCTATGGCTACACCTTC | CASSPDAVYGYTF
- | TRBJ2-1 | TRBV10-3 | medium-sized | 16 | TGTGCCATCAGTGGTACTAGGGTCGGTCCCTCCAATGAGCAGTTCTTC | CAISGTRVGPSNEQFF
TRBD1 | TRBJ2-5 | TRBV20-1 | - | 16 | TGCAGTGCTAGAGATAGGACAGGGGCCGCACAAGAGACCCAGTACTTC | CSARDRTGAAQETQYF
TRBD1 | TRBJ2-1 | TRBV25-1 | - | 16 | TGTGCCAGCAGTGAATTAGGGACAGGGGGCTACAATGAGCAGTTCTTC | CASSELGTGGYNEQFF
- | TRBJ2-7 | TRBV10-3 | medium-sized | 13 | TGTGCCATCAGTGAGCCAGAAACCTACGAGCAGTACTTC | CAISEPETYEQYF
TRBD1 | TRBJ1-1 | TRBV20-1 | once | 13 | TGCAGTGCTAGAGATAGACAGGGCGGTGAAGCTTTCTTT | CSARDRQGGEAFF
TRBD1 | TRBJ1-2 | TRBV5-1 | - | 16 | TGTGCCAACAGCCCGAGACAGGGCACTCCTAACTATGGCTACACCTTC | CANSPRQGTPNYGYTF
- | TRBJ1-3 | TRBV20-1 | many | 12 | TGCAGTGCTAGAGGAGCTGGAAACACCATATATTTT | CSARGAGNTIYF
- | TRBJ1-1 | TRBV2 | - | 13 | TGTGCCAGCAGTTTCGCTTCCGCCACTGAAGCTTTCTTT | CASSFASATEAFF
- | TRBJ2-1 | TRBV24-1 | - | 14 | TGTGCCACCAGTGTCACTTTCTTGGGCAATGAGCAGTTCTTC | CATSVTFLGNEQFF
- | TRBJ2-1 | TRBV29-1 | - | 11 | TGCAGCACTACGACAGCCCGCAAGCAGTTCTTC | CSTTTARKQFF
TRBD2 | TRBJ2-7 | TRBV7-9 | many | 15 | TGTGCCAGCAGCCCGGAACTAGCGGGAGTTCGAGAGCAGTACTTC | CASSPELAGVREQYF
TRBD1 | TRBJ2-7 | TRBV19 | medium-sized | 14 | TGTGCCAGTAGTATAAACAGGGGGCTAAACGAGCAGTACTTC | CASSINRGLNEQYF
- | TRBJ1-2 | TRBV5-1 | many | 15 | TGCGCCAGCAGCTTGGGTGGGGCCGGGCTCGATGGCTACACCTTC | CASSLGGAGLDGYTF
- | TRBJ1-2 | TRBV5-1 | - | 14 | TGCGCCAGCAACTTACTAGCAGGGGACTATGGCTACACCTTC | CASNLLAGDYGYTF
TRBD2 | TRBJ2-7 | TRBV18 | - | 18 | TGTGCCAGCTCACCATTACATCAACTAGCGGGAGGGGCCTACGAGCAGTACTTC | CASSPLHQLAGGAYEQYF
- | TRBJ1-2 | TRBV15 | few | 16 | TGTGCCACCAGCACGACCGCAGGGGCAGAGAACTATGGCTACACCTTC | CATSTTAGAENYGYTF
- | TRBJ1-4 | TRBV10-2 | medium-sized | 14 | TGCGCCAGCAGTGAGTCGCGGAATTCGGGAAAACTGTTTTTT | CASSESRNSGKLFF
TRBD2 | TRBJ2-1 | TRBV12-3/TRBV12-4 | - | 14 | TGTGCCAGCAGTCCGGCTAGCGGGAGGTATGAGCAGTCCTTC | CASSPASGRYEQSF
- | TRBJ1-1 | TRBV19 | - | 14 | TGTGCCAGTAGCCCTGGGGGACGTGGTGCTGAAGCTTTCTTT | CASSPGGRGAEAFF
- | TRBJ2-1 | TRBV6-1 | - | 12 | TGTGCCAGCAACTACGTCTACAATGAGCGGCTCTTC | CASNYVYNERLF
- | TRBJ2-1 | TRBV9 | - | 13 | TGTGCCAGCAGCGAAACCATGGCTAATGAGCAGTTCTTC | CASSETMANEQFF
TRBD1 | TRBJ1-4 | TRBV20-1 | - | 16 | TGCATTGCTGAGACCGGGACAGGGGGTGGTTTTGAAAAACTGTTTTTT | CIAETGTGGGFEKLFF
TRBD1 | TRBJ2-5 | TRBV15 | few | 17 | TGTGCCACCAGCAGAGAGGGACAGGGAGAACTACAGGAGACCCAGTACTTC | CATSREGQGELQETQYF